This paragraph covers one T cell receptor beta chain sequence. The record originates from a study of blood T cell repertoires in COVID-19. Looking at the study overall: The samples span acute and convalescent COVID-19 from the United States, Italy and Spain.

CDR3 length: 15 amino acids. In germline, CDR1 is SEHNR, CDR2 FQNEAQ (reference sequence). Losses at the gene ends were 1 base for V and 2 bases for J; bases not matched to a gene: 2. Clones were sequenced by immunoSEQ multiplex PCR, and TCRdb holds only the in-frame ones, with some missing. The repertoire includes over 110,000 clones, roughly 84% of them detected once, and roughly 4.3% sits in the top ten. This TCR derives from a man in his forties or fifties in a cohort exposed to, infected with or recovered from COVID-19 (not recorded which). The sample was PBMCs or T cells enriched from blood (not recorded which). The V gene is TRBV7-9, the J gene TRBJ2-3; TRBD1 agrees at 8 bases. CDR3 bases: TGTGCCAGCAGCTTAGACCAGGGGGCCACAGATACGCAGTATTTT. This translates into CASSLDQGATDTQYF.